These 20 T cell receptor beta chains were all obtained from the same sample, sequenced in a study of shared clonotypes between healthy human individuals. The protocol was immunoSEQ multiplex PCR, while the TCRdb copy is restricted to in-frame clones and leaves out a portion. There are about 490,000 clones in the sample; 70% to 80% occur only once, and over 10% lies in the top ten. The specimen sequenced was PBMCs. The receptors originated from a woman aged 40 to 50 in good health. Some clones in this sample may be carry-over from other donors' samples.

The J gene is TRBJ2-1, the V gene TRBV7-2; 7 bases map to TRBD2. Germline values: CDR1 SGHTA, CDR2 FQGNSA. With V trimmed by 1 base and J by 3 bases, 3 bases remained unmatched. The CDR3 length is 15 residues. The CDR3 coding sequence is TGTGCCAGCAGCTTAGTAGCGGGCAACTACAATGAGCAGTTCTTC. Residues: CASSLVAGNYNEQFF.

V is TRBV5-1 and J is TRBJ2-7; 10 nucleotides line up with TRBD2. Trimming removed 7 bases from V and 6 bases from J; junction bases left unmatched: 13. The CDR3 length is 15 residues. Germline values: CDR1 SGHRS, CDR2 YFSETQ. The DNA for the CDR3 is TGCGCCAGCGGGGGGACTAGCGTTTCCCGTGGCGAGCAGTACTTC. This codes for CASGGTSVSRGEQYF. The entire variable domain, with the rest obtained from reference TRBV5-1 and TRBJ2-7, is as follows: KAGVTQTPRYLIKTRGQQVTLSCSPISGHRSVSWYQQTPGQGLQFLFEYFSETQRNKGNFPGRFSGRQFSNSRSEMNVSTLELGDSALYLCASGGTSVSRGEQYFGPGTRLTVT.

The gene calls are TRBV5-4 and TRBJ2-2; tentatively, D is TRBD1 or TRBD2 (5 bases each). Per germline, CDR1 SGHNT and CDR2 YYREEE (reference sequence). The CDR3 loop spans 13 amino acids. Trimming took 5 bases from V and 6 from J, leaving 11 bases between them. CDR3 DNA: TGTGCCAGCAGAACCCAGGGAGCCGGGGAGCTGTTTTTT. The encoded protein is CASRTQGAGELFF.

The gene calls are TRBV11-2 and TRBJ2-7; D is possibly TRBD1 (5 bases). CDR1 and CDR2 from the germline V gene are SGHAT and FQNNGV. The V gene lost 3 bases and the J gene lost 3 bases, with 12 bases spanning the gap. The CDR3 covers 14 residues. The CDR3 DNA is TGTGCCAGCAGCTTTTCCCTAGACAGCTACGAGCAGTACTTC. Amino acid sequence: CASSFSLDSYEQYF.

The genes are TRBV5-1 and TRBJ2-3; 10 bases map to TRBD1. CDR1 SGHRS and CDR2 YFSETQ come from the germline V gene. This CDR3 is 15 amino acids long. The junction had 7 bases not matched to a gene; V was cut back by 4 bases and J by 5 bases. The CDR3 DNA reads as TGCGCCAGCAGCGGGGGACAGGGGAATGTAGATACGCAGTATTTT. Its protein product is CASSGGQGNVDTQYF.

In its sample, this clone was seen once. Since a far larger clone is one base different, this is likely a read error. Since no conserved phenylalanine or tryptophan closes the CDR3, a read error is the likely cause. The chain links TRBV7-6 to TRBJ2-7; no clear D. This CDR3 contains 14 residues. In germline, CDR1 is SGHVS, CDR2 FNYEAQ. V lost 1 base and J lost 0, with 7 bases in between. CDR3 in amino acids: CASSLGRSSYEQYL. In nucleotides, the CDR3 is TGTGCCAGCAGCTTAGGCCGGAGCTCCTACGAGCAGTACCTC.

The CDR3 reads CASSSSGSSYEQFF. In DNA form, the CDR3 reads TGTGCCAGCAGCTCTAGCGGGAGCTCTTATGAGCAGTTCTTC. This chain uses TRBV19 with TRBJ2-1; 10 nucleotides line up with TRBD2. Germline CDR1 LNHDA, CDR2 SQIVND (reference sequence). The length of the CDR3 is 14 residues. The J segment lost 8 bases and the V segment lost 9 bases, leaving 10 bases of the junction unmatched. Full variable domain (missing parts from reference TRBV19 and TRBJ2-1): DGGITQSPKYLFRKEGQNVTLSCEQNLNHDAMYWYRQDPGQGLRLIYYSQIVNDFQKGDIAEGYSVSREKKESFPLTVTSAQKNPTAFYLCASSSSGSSYEQFFGPGTRLTVL.

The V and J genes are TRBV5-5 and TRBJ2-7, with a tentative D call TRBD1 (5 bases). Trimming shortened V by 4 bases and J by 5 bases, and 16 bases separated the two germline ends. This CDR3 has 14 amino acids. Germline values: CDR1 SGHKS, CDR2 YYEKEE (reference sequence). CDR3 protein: CASSAWAGLDEQYF. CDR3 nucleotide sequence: TGTGCCAGCAGCGCCTGGGCAGGGCTCGACGAGCAGTACTTC.

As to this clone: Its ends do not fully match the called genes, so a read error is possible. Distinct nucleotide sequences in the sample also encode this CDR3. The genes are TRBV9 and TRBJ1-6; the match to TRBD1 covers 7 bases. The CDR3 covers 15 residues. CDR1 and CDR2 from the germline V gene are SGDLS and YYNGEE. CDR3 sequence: CASSVEGQNNSPLHF. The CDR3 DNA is TGTGCCAGCAGCGTAGAGGGACAGAATAATTCACCCCTTCACTTT.

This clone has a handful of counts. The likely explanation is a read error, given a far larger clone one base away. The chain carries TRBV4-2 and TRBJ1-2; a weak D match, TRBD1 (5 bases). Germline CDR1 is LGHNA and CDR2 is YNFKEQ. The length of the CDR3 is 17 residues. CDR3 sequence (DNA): TGTGCCAGCAGCCCAGGGTCGGGCAGGGAGTACGGCTATGGCCACACCTTC. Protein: CASSPGSGREYGYGHTF.

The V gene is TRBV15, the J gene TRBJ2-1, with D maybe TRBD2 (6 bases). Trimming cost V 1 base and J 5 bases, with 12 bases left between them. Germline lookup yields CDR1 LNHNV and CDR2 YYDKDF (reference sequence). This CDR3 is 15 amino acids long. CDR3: CATSRVGEAHNEQFF. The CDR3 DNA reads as TGTGCCACCAGCAGAGTGGGGGAGGCCCACAATGAGCAGTTCTTC.

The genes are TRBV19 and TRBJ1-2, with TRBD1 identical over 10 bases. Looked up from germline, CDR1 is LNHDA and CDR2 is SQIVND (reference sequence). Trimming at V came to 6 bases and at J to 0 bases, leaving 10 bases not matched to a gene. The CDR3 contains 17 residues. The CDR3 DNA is TGTGCCAGTAGACTCCGGGACAGGGGTTCCGCTAACTATGGCTACACCTTC. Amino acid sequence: CASRLRDRGSANYGYTF.

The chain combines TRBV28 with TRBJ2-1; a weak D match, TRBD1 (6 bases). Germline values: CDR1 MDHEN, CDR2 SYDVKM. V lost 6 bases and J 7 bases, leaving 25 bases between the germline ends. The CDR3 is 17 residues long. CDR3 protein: CASSPPLPGQDLNEQFF. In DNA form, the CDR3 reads TGTGCCAGCAGCCCACCTCTCCCGGGACAAGATTTAAATGAGCAGTTCTTC.

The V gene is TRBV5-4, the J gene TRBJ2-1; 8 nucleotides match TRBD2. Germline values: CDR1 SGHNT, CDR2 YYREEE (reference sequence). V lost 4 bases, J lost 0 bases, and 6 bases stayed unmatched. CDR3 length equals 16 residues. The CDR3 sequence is CASSPGAGGSYNEQFF. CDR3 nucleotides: TGTGCCAGCAGCCCTGGGGCGGGGGGCTCCTACAATGAGCAGTTCTTC.

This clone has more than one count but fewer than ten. CDR3 sequence reads: CASSLWRGREQYF. CDR3 coding DNA: TGTGCCAGCAGTTTATGGAGGGGGCGCGAGCAGTACTTC. The chain combines TRBV28 with TRBJ2-7; 7 bases agree with TRBD1. Germline V gene lookup returns CDR1 MDHEN and CDR2 SYDVKM. V shed 0 bases, J shed 6 bases, and the junction held 2 bases outside the gene matches. CDR3 size: 13 residues.

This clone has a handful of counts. DNA for the CDR3: TGTGCCAGCAGTGAATATGGGGTTGAGACCCAGTACTTC. This codes for CASSEYGVETQYF. The rearrangement joins TRBV2 to TRBJ2-5; unclear D gene. This CDR3 spans 13 amino acids. V lost 2 bases and J lost 5, with 9 bases in between. The germline V gene encodes CDR1 SNHLY and CDR2 FYNNEI.

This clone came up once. The DNA of the CDR3 is TGTGCCAGCAGCCAGCAACCGGGATACTCCTACAATGAGCAGTTCTTC. Encoded protein: CASSQQPGYSYNEQFF. The chain uses TRBV14 and TRBJ2-1, with D possibly being TRBD2 (5 bases). CDR1 SGHDN and CDR2 FVKESK come from the germline V gene. The V end was cut by 3 bases, the J end by 0 bases, with 12 bases between. The CDR3 totals 16 residues.

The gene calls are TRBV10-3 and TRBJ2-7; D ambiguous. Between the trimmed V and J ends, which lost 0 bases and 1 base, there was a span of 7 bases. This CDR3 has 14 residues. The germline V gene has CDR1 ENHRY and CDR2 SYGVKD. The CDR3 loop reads CAISESTGSYEQYF. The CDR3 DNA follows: TGTGCCATCAGTGAGTCGACGGGTTCCTACGAGCAGTACTTC.

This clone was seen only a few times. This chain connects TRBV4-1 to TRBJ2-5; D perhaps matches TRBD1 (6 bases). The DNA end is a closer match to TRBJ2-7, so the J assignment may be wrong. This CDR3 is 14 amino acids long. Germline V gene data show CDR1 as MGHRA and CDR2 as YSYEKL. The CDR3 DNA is TGCGCCAGCAGCTTAATGACAGGTCCCTACGAGCAGTACTTC. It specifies CASSLMTGPYEQYF.

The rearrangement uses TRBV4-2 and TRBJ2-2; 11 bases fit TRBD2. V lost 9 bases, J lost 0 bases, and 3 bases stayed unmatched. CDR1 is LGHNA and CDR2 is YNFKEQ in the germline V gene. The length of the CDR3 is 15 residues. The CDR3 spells CASLAGGTNTGELFF. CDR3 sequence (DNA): TGTGCCAGTCTAGCGGGAGGAACGAACACCGGGGAGCTGTTTTTT.